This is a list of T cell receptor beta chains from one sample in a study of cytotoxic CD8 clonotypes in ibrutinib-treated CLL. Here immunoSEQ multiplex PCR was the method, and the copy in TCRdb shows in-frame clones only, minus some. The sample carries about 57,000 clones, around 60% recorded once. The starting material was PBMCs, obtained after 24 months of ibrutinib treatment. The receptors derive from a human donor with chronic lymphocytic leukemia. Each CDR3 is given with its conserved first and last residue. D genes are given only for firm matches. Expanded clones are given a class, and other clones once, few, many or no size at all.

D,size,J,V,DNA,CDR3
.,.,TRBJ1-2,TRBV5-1,TGCGCCAGTTCAGGGGAAGGCTTGCCTGGCTACACCTTC,CASSGEGLPGYTF
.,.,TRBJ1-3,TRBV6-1,TGTGCCAGCAGAGCGGCCGGCTCTGGAAACACCATATATTTT,CASRAAGSGNTIYF
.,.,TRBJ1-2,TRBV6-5,TGTGCCAGCAGTTACCTTTCCGACTATGGCTACACCTTC,CASSYLSDYGYTF
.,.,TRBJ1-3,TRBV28,TGTGCCAGCAGTTTCCCCGGGGGGCGCAGAGGAAACACCATATATTTT,CASSFPGGRRGNTIYF
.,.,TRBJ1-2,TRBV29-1,TGCAGCGTTGCCGGGTCAGACTATGGCTACACCTTC,CSVAGSDYGYTF
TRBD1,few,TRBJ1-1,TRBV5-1,TGCGCCAGCAGCTTGGGGGGACAGCCTGAAGCTTTCTTT,CASSLGGQPEAFF
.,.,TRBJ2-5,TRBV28,TGTGCCAGCACCACGAGCGGCGTAGGGTACCAAGAGACCCAGTACTTC,CASTTSGVGYQETQYF
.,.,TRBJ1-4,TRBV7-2,TGTGCCAGCAGCCCCACTGGGGGAGGGTTAAATGAAAAACTGTTTTTT,CASSPTGGGLNEKLFF
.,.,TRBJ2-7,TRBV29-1,TGCAGCGTTGAAGTCTCAGTCGACGAGCAGTACTTC,CSVEVSVDEQYF
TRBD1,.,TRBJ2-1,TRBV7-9,TGTGCCAGCAGCTTCCTGACAGGGACCTACAATGAGCAGTTCTTC,CASSFLTGTYNEQFF
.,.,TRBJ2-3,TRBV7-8,TGTGCCAGCAGCCGCCGTACGGACACAGATACGCAGTATTTT,CASSRRTDTDTQYF
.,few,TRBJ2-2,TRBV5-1,TGCGCCAGCAGCTTGGGGGGCAGTCCCGGGGAGCTGTTTTTT,CASSLGGSPGELFF
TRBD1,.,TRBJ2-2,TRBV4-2,TGTGCCAGCAGCCAAGGTACAGGGGGCGGAAGCACCGGGGAGCTGTTTTTT,CASSQGTGGGSTGELFF
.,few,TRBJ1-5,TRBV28,TGTGCCAGCAGTTCAGGGTGGGGTCGGAGCAATCAGCCCCAGCATTTT,CASSSGWGRSNQPQHF
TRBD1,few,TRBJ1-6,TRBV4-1,TGCGCCAGCAGCCAATACGGAAACTCAGGGGGATACCCCCTCCACTTT,CASSQYGNSGGYPLHF
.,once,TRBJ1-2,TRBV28,TGTGCCAGCAGTTTGTTCTCTGATTATGGCTACACCTTC,CASSLFSDYGYTF
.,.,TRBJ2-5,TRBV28,TGTGCCAGCAGTTTCTTCACAGGGCAAGAGACCCAGTACTTC,CASSFFTGQETQYF
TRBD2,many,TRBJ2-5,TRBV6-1,TGTGCCAGCAGTGCTAGCGGGGGGCTGCAAGAGACCCAGTACTTC,CASSASGGLQETQYF
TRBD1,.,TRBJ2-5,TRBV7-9,TGTGCCAGCAGCATGGGACAGAACCACCAAGAGACCCAGTACTTC,CASSMGQNHQETQYF
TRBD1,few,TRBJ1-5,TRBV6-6,TGTGCCAGCAGTTATCGGGGACAGGAGAGGGGGCAGCCCCAGCATTTT,CASSYRGQERGQPQHF
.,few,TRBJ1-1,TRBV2,TGTGCCAGCAGTGAACCACGGGGATGGGGGACTGAAGCTTTCTTT,CASSEPRGWGTEAFF
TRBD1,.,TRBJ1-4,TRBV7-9,TGTGCCAGCAGCTTGGGACAGAGTAATGAAAAACTGTTTTTT,CASSLGQSNEKLFF
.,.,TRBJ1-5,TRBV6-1,TGTGCCAGCAGTGAATCGGGCAGGGTGAGTCAGCCCCAGCATTTT,CASSESGRVSQPQHF
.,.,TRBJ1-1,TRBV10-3,TGTGCCATCACGCGGGGGGACACTGAAGCTTTCTTT,CAITRGDTEAFF
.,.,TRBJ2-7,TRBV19,TGTGCCAGTATGGGACGGGGAGGCGGCAGGAGGTCCTACGAGCAGTACTTC,CASMGRGGGRRSYEQYF
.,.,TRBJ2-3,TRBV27,TGTGCCAGCAGAGGGGCGGGGGCCCACACAGATACGCAGTATTTT,CASRGAGAHTDTQYF
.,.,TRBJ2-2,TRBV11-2,TGTGCCAGCAGCTTGTCCACGGGTGTGATAGCGTCGAACACCGGGGAGCTGTTTTTT,CASSLSTGVIASNTGELFF
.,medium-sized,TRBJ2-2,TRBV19,TGTGCCAGTAGTATTCTCCCCACTGGCTCGGGCGGGGAGCTGTTTTTT,CASSILPTGSGGELFF
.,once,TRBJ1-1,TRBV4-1,TGCGCCAGCAGCCTCCAACTAGGAAGTTCGGCTTTCTTT,CASSLQLGSSAFF
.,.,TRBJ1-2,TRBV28,TGTGCCAGCAGCTCCTTCCCGGGGGTTGGCTACACCTTC,CASSSFPGVGYTF
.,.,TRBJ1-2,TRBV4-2,TGTGCCAGCAGCCAAGAACAAGCGGTTAATAACTATGGCTACACCTTC,CASSQEQAVNNYGYTF
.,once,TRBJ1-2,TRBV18,TGTGCCAGCCTACCACCGTCCCAGGGTGATGGCTACACCTTC,CASLPPSQGDGYTF
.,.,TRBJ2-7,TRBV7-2,TGTGCCAGCAGCTTAGAAGGGGGCTACGAGCAGTACTTC,CASSLEGGYEQYF
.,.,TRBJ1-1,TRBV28,TGTGCCAGCAGTACAGATCAGGCTGAAGCTTTCTTT,CASSTDQAEAFF
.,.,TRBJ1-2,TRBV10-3,TGTGCCAGCAGTACCCAGGGGAATGGCTACACCTTC,CASSTQGNGYTF
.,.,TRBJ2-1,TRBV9,TGTGCCAGCAGCGATGACCCAAAACTTTACAATGAGCAGTTCTTC,CASSDDPKLYNEQFF
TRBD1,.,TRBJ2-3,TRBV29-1,TGCAGCGCCAGGACAGGGCCCCACACAGATACGCAGTATTTT,CSARTGPHTDTQYF
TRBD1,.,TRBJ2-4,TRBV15,TGTGCCACCAGCAGTCGAAATGGACAGGGTAGTAACATTCAGTACTTC,CATSSRNGQGSNIQYF
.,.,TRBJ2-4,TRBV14,TGTGCCAGCAGCCGCCATACGTTGGGGCTCGCGAACATTCAGTACTTC,CASSRHTLGLANIQYF
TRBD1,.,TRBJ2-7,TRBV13,TGTGCCAGCAGCTTAAGGGACAGGGACTACGAGCAGTACTTC,CASSLRDRDYEQYF
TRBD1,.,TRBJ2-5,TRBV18,TGTGCCAGCTCACCTCTCCAGGGGGAAGAGACCCAGTACTTC,CASSPLQGEETQYF
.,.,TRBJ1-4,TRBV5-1,TGCGCCAGCAAGTCCAAGGGAGCAACTAATGAAAAACTGTTTTTT,CASKSKGATNEKLFF
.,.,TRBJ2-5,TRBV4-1,TGCGCCAGCAGCCCACCAGACAGGGAGACCCAGTACTTC,CASSPPDRETQYF
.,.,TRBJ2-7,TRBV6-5,TGTGCCAGCAGTTACTCGATCATTAGGGACGACGAACAGTACTTC,CASSYSIIRDDEQYF
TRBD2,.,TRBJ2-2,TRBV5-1,TGCGCCAGCAGCTTGGCCCAAGGGGTAGCGGGGGAGACTGCGACCGGGGAGCTGTTTTTT,CASSLAQGVAGETATGELFF
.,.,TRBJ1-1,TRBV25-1,TGTGCCAGCAGTGCCCCCAGTCTTACGGGGACTGAAGCTTTCTTT,CASSAPSLTGTEAFF
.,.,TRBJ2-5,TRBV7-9,TGTGCCAGCAGCTTAGTTCAGATCGAGGGAGAGACCCAGTACTTC,CASSLVQIEGETQYF
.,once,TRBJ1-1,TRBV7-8,TGTGCCAGCAGCTTAGGGAGGAACACTGAAGCTTTCTTT,CASSLGRNTEAFF
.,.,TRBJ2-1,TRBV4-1,TGCGCCAGCAGCCAAGATCTCGGCGGGTTTGGGGGGTTATACAATGAGCAGTTCTTC,CASSQDLGGFGGLYNEQFF
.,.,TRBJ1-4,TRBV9,TGTGCCAGCAGCGTAGGGCCCCGGGCGCCGAGTACTAATGAAAAACTGTTTTTT,CASSVGPRAPSTNEKLFF
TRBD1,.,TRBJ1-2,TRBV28,TGTGCCAGCAGGGACAGGGCGACTGGCTACACCTTC,CASRDRATGYTF
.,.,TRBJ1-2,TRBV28,TGTGCCAGCAGTTTACCCCGTCTTCGGGGGCAGAATGGCTACACCTTC,CASSLPRLRGQNGYTF
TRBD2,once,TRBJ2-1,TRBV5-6,TGTGCCAGCAGCTTGACAGGACTAGCGGGCTACAATGAGCAGTTCTTC,CASSLTGLAGYNEQFF